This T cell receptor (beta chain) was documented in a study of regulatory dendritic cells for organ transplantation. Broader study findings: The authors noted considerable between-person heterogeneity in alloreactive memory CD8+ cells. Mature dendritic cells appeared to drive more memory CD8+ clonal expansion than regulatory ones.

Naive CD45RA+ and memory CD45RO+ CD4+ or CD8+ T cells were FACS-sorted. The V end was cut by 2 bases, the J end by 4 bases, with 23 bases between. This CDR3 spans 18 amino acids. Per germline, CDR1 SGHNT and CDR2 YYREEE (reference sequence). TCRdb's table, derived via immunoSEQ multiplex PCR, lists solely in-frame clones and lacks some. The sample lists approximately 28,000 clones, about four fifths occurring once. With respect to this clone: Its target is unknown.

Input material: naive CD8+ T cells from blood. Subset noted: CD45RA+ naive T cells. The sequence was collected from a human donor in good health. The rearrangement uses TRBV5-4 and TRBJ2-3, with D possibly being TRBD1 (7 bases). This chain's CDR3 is CASSFLSAPGGFSDTQYF. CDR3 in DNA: TGTGCCAGCAGCTTCTTAAGCGCCCCAGGGGGGTTCTCAGATACGCAGTATTTT.